These T cell receptor beta chains were read from a single sample in a study of T cell repertoires in ileal Crohn's disease. Assay used: immunoSEQ multiplex PCR; TCRdb lists only in-frame clones, some missing. The table has approximately 11,000 clones, approximately 77% seen once; the top ten hold less than 8.5%. The material sequenced was ileal tissue. All receptors derive from an adult with Crohn's disease. Each CDR3 is given with its conserved first and last residue. The D gene is left open where the match is weak. Expanded clones are given a class, and other clones once, few, many or no size at all.

>TRBV6-5|TRBD1|TRBJ2-7|.|15
CASSLTGGGMSEQYF
TGTGCCAGCAGTTTAACAGGGGGCGGAATGAGCGAGCAGTACTTC
>TRBV19|.|TRBJ1-1|.|12
CASSIAGTEAFF
TGTGCCAGTAGTATAGCGGGGACTGAAGCTTTCTTT
>TRBV5-6|TRBD2|TRBJ2-1|.|17
CASSFLSGTSGYNEQFF
TGTGCCAGCAGCTTCCTTTCCGGGACTAGCGGTTACAATGAGCAGTTCTTC
>TRBV19|.|TRBJ1-1|.|10
CASRGAEAFF
TGTGCCAGTAGAGGGGCTGAAGCTTTCTTT
>TRBV6-5|.|TRBJ1-2|few|13
CASSYETGSGYTF
TGTGCCAGCAGTTACGAGACAGGTTCTGGCTACACCTTC
>TRBV6-4|TRBD2|TRBJ2-1|.|16
CASSERGLAAYNEQFF
TGTGCCAGCAGTGAGAGAGGACTAGCGGCCTACAATGAGCAGTTCTTC
>TRBV13|.|TRBJ2-1|.|12
CASSFLQNEQFF
TGTGCCAGCAGCTTCCTACAGAATGAGCAGTTCTTC
>TRBV6-1|.|TRBJ2-2|few|14
CASSAGYGTGELFF
TGTGCCAGCAGTGCAGGGTACGGCACCGGGGAGCTGTTTTTT
>TRBV20-1|TRBD2|TRBJ2-7|.|11
CSARGLDEQYF
TGCAGTGCTAGGGGACTAGACGAGCAGTACTTC
>TRBV5-1|.|TRBJ2-5|once|15
CASSPADSLVETQYF
TGCGCCAGCAGCCCGGCAGACTCCCTGGTCGAGACCCAGTACTTC
>TRBV28|.|TRBJ1-2|once|13
CASSSPAGPGYTF
TGTGCCAGCAGTTCCCCCGCGGGGCCTGGCTACACCTTC
>TRBV12-5|TRBD2|TRBJ2-5|.|15
CASAAPGLAEETQYF
TGTGCTAGTGCCGCTCCGGGACTAGCGGAAGAGACCCAGTACTTC
>TRBV6-1|TRBD1|TRBJ2-5|.|16
CASSGPGTGGKETQYF
TGTGCCAGCAGTGGGCCCGGGACAGGGGGGAAAGAGACCCAGTACTTC
>TRBV29-1|TRBD1|TRBJ1-2|.|13
CSVEDRGYYGYTF
TGCAGCGTTGAGGACAGGGGTTACTATGGCTACACCTTC
>TRBV5-6|.|TRBJ2-7|few|17
CASSLAFWGREGDEQYF
TGTGCCAGCAGCTTGGCGTTCTGGGGAAGGGAAGGGGACGAGCAGTACTTC
>TRBV28|TRBD2|TRBJ2-1|.|16
CASSSLSGRSYNEQFF
TGTGCCAGCAGTTCACTTAGCGGGAGGTCCTACAATGAGCAGTTCTTC
>TRBV5-1|.|TRBJ2-7|.|14
CASSLGTGMGEQYF
TGCGCCAGCAGCTTGGGTACAGGGATGGGGGAACAGTACTTC
>TRBV4-2|.|TRBJ1-3|.|16
CASSQDSGGGGNTIYF
TGTGCCAGCAGCCAAGATTCGGGGGGCGGCGGAAACACCATATATTTT
>TRBV19|.|TRBJ2-2|.|14
CASSIELTAGELFF
TGTGCCAGTAGTATAGAGCTTACGGCCGGGGAGCTGTTTTTT
>TRBV30|TRBD1|TRBJ1-6|.|14
CAWRRDRGTSPLHF
TGTGCCTGGAGAAGAGACAGGGGGACTTCACCCCTCCACTTT
>TRBV18|TRBD2|TRBJ2-2|.|22
CASSELMAGSRLAGGATGELFF
TGTGCCAGCTCAGAGTTAATGGCAGGGAGTCGACTAGCGGGAGGCGCAACCGGGGAGCTGTTTTTT
>TRBV19|.|TRBJ1-3|.|15
CASSIDWSIGNTIYF
TGTGCCAGTAGTATAGATTGGAGTATTGGAAACACCATATATTTT
>TRBV7-2|TRBD2|TRBJ2-1|.|19
CASSPGGSGRSKPYNEQFF
TGTGCCAGCAGCCCAGGGGGTAGCGGGAGGAGCAAGCCCTACAATGAGCAGTTCTTC
>TRBV20-1|.|TRBJ2-7|.|11
CSARDTYEQYF
TGCAGTGCTAGAGACACCTACGAGCAGTACTTC
>TRBV5-1|.|TRBJ1-1|.|15
CASSSDMAGNTEAFF
TGCGCCAGCAGCTCTGACATGGCAGGGAACACTGAAGCTTTCTTT
>TRBV18|TRBD1|TRBJ2-7|.|15
CASSTDRGGSYEQYF
TGTGCCAGCTCAACGGACAGGGGCGGATCCTACGAGCAGTACTTC
>TRBV4-2|.|TRBJ1-1|.|15
CASSQLGRMNTEAFF
TGTGCCAGCAGCCAGCTGGGCAGGATGAACACTGAAGCTTTCTTT
>TRBV6-4|.|TRBJ2-3|.|15
CASSDGEDAPDTQYF
TGTGCCAGCAGTGACGGTGAAGATGCGCCAGATACGCAGTATTTT
>TRBV29-1|.|TRBJ1-2|.|15
CSVGGAEISLYGYTF
TGCAGCGTTGGAGGTGCAGAGATCTCCCTTTATGGCTACACCTTC
>TRBV28|TRBD2|TRBJ2-1|.|15
CASSLGGSQYNEQFF
TGTGCCAGCAGTTTAGGCGGGAGCCAATACAATGAGCAGTTCTTC
>TRBV4-1|.|TRBJ1-2|once|18
CASSQDWGPGGFVYGYTF
TGCGCCAGCAGCCAAGATTGGGGCCCCGGGGGGTTTGTCTATGGCTACACCTTC
>TRBV5-8|.|TRBJ2-7|.|14
CASSFPTDSYEQYF
TGTGCCAGCAGCTTCCCGACTGATTCCTACGAGCAGTACTTC
>TRBV20-1|.|TRBJ1-1|.|11
CSASTDTEAFF
TGCAGTGCATCTACTGACACTGAAGCTTTCTTT
>TRBV6-4|TRBD2|TRBJ2-1|once|15
CASSLAGDSYNEQFF
TGTGCCAGCAGTCTAGCGGGAGACTCCTACAATGAGCAGTTCTTC
>TRBV15|TRBD1|TRBJ1-2|.|15
CATSREYRGRNGYTF
TGTGCCACCAGCAGGGAATACAGGGGGCGCAATGGCTACACCTTC
>TRBV28|TRBD1|TRBJ1-1|.|15
CASRGYRGVNTEAFF
TGTGCCAGCCGCGGATACAGGGGAGTGAACACTGAAGCTTTCTTT
>TRBV23-1|.|TRBJ1-1|.|11
CASSRRCEAFF
TGCGCCAGCAGCAGGAGGTGTGAAGCTTTCTTT